This T cell receptor beta chain was identified during a study of shared clonotypes between healthy human individuals (dated by TCRdb to about 2020). At the level of the whole study: A couple of women and three men aged 18 to 49 years were included in the cohort. To estimate repertoire size and how much clonotypes are shared between individuals, the study performed deep sequencing of blood TCR repertoires from roughly five healthy adults. Different laboratories and diverse techniques were used to prepare libraries and sequence TCR repertoires, to increase sequencing depth and limit assay-specific biases. Each donor's leukapheresis produced roughly between roughly 0.94 and 9.5 billion PBMCs. Points the paper makes about the study in general: Sampling was restricted to blood, and TCR repertoires in tissues likely differ from the TCR repertoires found in blood. Pairwise subsampling led to the expectation that sequencing depth would affect the degree of clonotype sharing among donors. The small number of donors limited the genetic and exposure-history diversity represented.

TCR CDR3 regions were amplified from genomic DNA by multiplex PCR using the deep immunoSEQ assay. For each cell subset, the extracted genomic DNA was distributed evenly across all wells of several immunoSEQ 96-well plates, and each plate served as one replicate. Each replicate PCR for unsorted PBMC received roughly 290 ng genomic DNA, equal to about 30,000 T cell genomes. Ten immunoSEQ deep assay plates were used to sequence the unsorted PBMC genomic DNA. The purified libraries were quantified using a Qubit 3.0 fluorometer, sized with a Bioanalyzer 2100, and then quantified again using the KAPA Library Quantification kit. A separate single-read 150-cycle Illumina NextSeq 550 flow cell was used to sequence each immunoSEQ 96-well plate. Per the authors' processing: Because the immunoSEQ output included only junctional sequences and no quality scores, the filtering could not be the same as the filtering used for full-length reads. Sequences were annotated with PyIR, a Python wrapper for IgBLAST v1.9, and V/J genes and CDR3 were assigned using IMGT germline references. Reads were removed for weak V/J assignments (E-value above 1e-6), missing CDR3, stop codons, out-of-frame junctions, or ambiguous translated residues. V3J clonotypes were defined as sequences sharing an identical inferred V gene, J gene, and CDR3 amino acid sequence. To compute the percentage overlap between repertoires, the number of shared unique clonotypes was divided by the size of the smaller repertoire. RTK rarefaction, the Chao1 estimator, and Recon v2.1 estimates of unobserved clonotypes were used to assess repertoire richness. The source is immuneACCESS, and TCRdb retained only in-frame sequences with V and J called. Part of the clones is not carried over; for the studies checked, unresolved V genes explain less than half of this, and the remainder is unexplained. Clone size and V and J calls were adopted from that table, with D and trimming inferred from the DNA. The sample profile shows some 500,000 clones; about 74% of them were found once. Of the sample, around 12% falls within the top ten clones.

Comment on this clone: The antigen this receptor binds is unknown. Per-nucleotide qualities are absent, and no much larger clonotype sits a single base away.

The junction shows trimming of 4 bases on V and 0 bases on J, plus 11 bases between the germline ends. The germline V gene sets CDR1 to SGHRS and CDR2 to YFSETQ. The CDR3, cysteine through phenylalanine, is 15 amino acids long. CDR3 DNA is the only sequence kept; it has 45 bases, read in frame from the first base. Donors were healthy HIV-negative adults with no recently reported acute infections or vaccinations. Every donor was a Caucasian adult living in Nashville, Tennessee, USA. In the unsorted samples, roughly 90 million PBMCs were counted, and genomic DNA was extracted using the QIAamp DNA Blood Mini kit. After blood collection by leukapheresis, PBMCs were isolated using Ficoll-Histopaque density gradient centrifugation and then cryopreserved in the vapor phase of liquid nitrogen.

Sequenced material: PBMCs. The chain employs TRBV5-1 and TRBJ2-1; no confident D gene assignment can be made. The receptor's source is a woman between 35 and 50 years old in good health. Some clones in this sample may be carry-over from other donors' samples. The CDR3 corresponds to CASSPELHSYNEQFF. The nucleotide sequence reads TGCGCCAGCAGCCCGGAGCTACACTCCTACAATGAGCAGTTCTTC.